This T cell receptor beta chain is drawn from a study of blood T cell repertoires in COVID-19. Across the whole study: Researchers got acute and convalescent COVID-19 samples from the United States, Italy and Spain. PBMCs, B-cell-depleted T cells, or T cells were the source of the cDNA or gDNA that made up the material.

Authors' analysis steps: By means of reference gene primer amplification, nucleated cell counts were estimated. Sequencing used immunoSEQ multiplex PCR; TCRdb keeps in-frame clones, though not all of them. V and J calls and clone size come straight from that table; D and trimming were deduced from the DNA. The sample yields 250,000 to 300,000 clones, roughly nine tenths seen once. The V gene's germline CDR1 is SGHKS and CDR2 YYEKEE (reference sequence). The ends lost 1 base at V and 5 bases at J; junction bases unmatched: 5. The CDR3 runs to 16 residues. The V gene is TRBV5-5, the J gene TRBJ2-1; 11 bases are shared with TRBD2. The sample taken for sequencing was peripheral blood. The sequence was obtained from a woman in her twenties or thirties with COVID-19, enrolled during active disease. The CDR3 sequence: CASSLSGLAENNEQFF. Written as DNA, the CDR3 is TGTGCCAGCAGCTTGTCGGGACTAGCGGAGAACAATGAGCAGTTCTTC.